Each of the 3 T cell receptor beta chains below was sequenced from the same sample in a study of response to subunit inactivated influenza vaccine. TCRdb passed the RT-PCR reads through MiXCR, listing each CDR3 protein once. The repertoire includes about 540,000 distinct CDR3 sequences, under 30% of them detected once, and 2.8% sits in the top ten. The data also belong to a second study, concerning T cells expressing NK-cell markers. That source reports: The authors generated TCR beta cDNA through 5'RACE template switching with UMIs.

Specimen: CD4+ T cells sorted from PBMCs, collected 11 to 12 days after vaccination. These receptors all come from a man between 50 and 59 years old who received an inactivated influenza vaccine.

This clonotype has just a few counts. J is TRBJ1-5 and V is TRBV30; D remains ambiguous. The CDR3 is made up of 13 amino acids. Trimming cost V 3 bases and J 1 base, with 7 bases left between them. In germline, CDR1 is GTSNPN, CDR2 SVGIG (reference sequence). This CDR3 reads CAWSPESNQPQHF. The CDR3 coding sequence is TGTGCCTGGAGCCCAGAAAGCAATCAGCCCCAGCATTTT. The full variable domain, its missing parts supplied by reference TRBV30 and TRBJ1-5, is SQTIHQWPATLVQPVGSPLSLECTVEGTSNPNLYWYRQAAGRGLQLLFYSVGIGQISSEVPQNLSASRPQDRQFILSSKKLLLSDSGFYLCAWSPESNQPQHFGDGTRLSIL.

The CDR3 DNA sequence: TGTGCCAGCAGCAGAAGCGGGAGGGTCACAGATACGCAGTATTTT. This gives the protein CASSRSGRVTDTQYF. The chain has TRBV7-3 and TRBJ2-3; 10 nucleotides match TRBD2. CDR1 is SGHTA, CDR2 FQGTGA, per germline. Trimming took 5 bases from V and 2 from J; bases not matched to a gene: 4. CDR3 size: 15 residues.

This clonotype was counted a few times. This chain connects TRBV5-6 to TRBJ2-7; tentatively, D is TRBD1 or TRBD2 (6 bases each). Trimming pared 2 bases from V and 3 bases from J, leaving 15 bases between. This CDR3 region has 15 residues. Per germline, CDR1 SGHDT and CDR2 YYEEEE. For the CDR3, the DNA is TGTGCCAGCAGCTTTCAGCTCAGGGGACTCTACGAGCAGTACTTC. Translation gives CASSFQLRGLYEQYF.